These T cell receptor beta chains were read from a single sample in a study of early T cells in non-severe SARS-CoV-2 infection. Via MiXCR, TCRdb re-called the 5' RACE reads, giving one row per CDR3 protein. Among about 45,000 distinct CDR3 sequences listed, roughly 11% were seen once. The sequencing sample was made of whole blood. These receptor sequences come from an adult who was a healthcare worker with PCR-confirmed SARS-CoV-2 infection or an uninfected control (not recorded which). The CDR3 runs from the conserved cysteine through the conserved F or W. D genes are given only for firm matches. Expanded clones are given a class, and other clones once, few, many or no size at all.

TGTGCCAGCAGGCACAGGGGAGCGAGCAATCAGCCCCAGCATTTT,CASRHRGASNQPQHF,TRBJ1-5,TRBV28,many,TRBD1,15
TGCAGTGCCACTAGCGGGAGCTCCTACAATGAGCAGTTCTTC,CSATSGSSYNEQFF,TRBJ2-1,TRBV20-1,-,TRBD2,14
TGTGCCAGCAGTCCCGAGCAGGGGGCGATTTCCCATACGCAGTATTTT,CASSPEQGAISHTQYF,TRBJ2-3,TRBV7-6,-,TRBD1,16
TGCAGTGCTAGTAGCGGGAGCGCAGATACGCAGTATTTT,CSASSGSADTQYF,TRBJ2-3,TRBV20-1,-,TRBD2,13
TGTGCCACCAGGCCCTCGGCGGGAGTCGATACGCAGTATTTT,CATRPSAGVDTQYF,TRBJ2-3,TRBV24-1,few,TRBD2,14
TGTGCCAGCAGTACAGAGAACACCGGGGAGCTGTTTTTT,CASSTENTGELFF,TRBJ2-2,TRBV28,-,-,13
TGCGCCAGCAGCCCACAATCAAGCTCCTACAATGAGCAGTTCTTC,CASSPQSSSYNEQFF,TRBJ2-1,TRBV5-1,few,-,15
TGTGCCAGCCTCGGGACAGATTATTCACCCCTCCACTTT,CASLGTDYSPLHF,TRBJ1-6,TRBV28,few,TRBD1,13
TGCAGTGCTAGAGCCGGGGTGACTAGCGGCGAGCAGTTCTTC,CSARAGVTSGEQFF,TRBJ2-1,TRBV20-1,many,TRBD2,14
TGTGCCAGCAGTTCGGGGGGCCTGAGGGAGCAGTACTTC,CASSSGGLREQYF,TRBJ2-7,TRBV28,many,-,13
TGCAGCGTTGAACCTGGCGGGGGGCGGTGGAATGAGCAGTTCTTC,CSVEPGGGRWNEQFF,TRBJ2-1,TRBV29-1,-,TRBD2,15
TGTGCCAGCCGATATGGGTGGGGGGATTCACCCCTCCACTTT,CASRYGWGDSPLHF,TRBJ1-6,TRBV12-3/TRBV12-4,many,-,14
TGTGCCAGCGGGGTGGCTTTCTTT,CASGVAFF,TRBJ1-1,TRBV6-6,many,-,8
TGCAGCGTCAACCCGACTAGCGGGAGCCCAGATACGCAGTATTTT,CSVNPTSGSPDTQYF,TRBJ2-3,TRBV29-1,few,TRBD2,15
TGTGCCAGCAGCCCATCAGGGGGATCGGGCAATGAGCAGTTCTTC,CASSPSGGSGNEQFF,TRBJ2-1,TRBV14,many,TRBD1,15
TGTGCCAGCAGTGCACCCACAGGGTTCGCTTTCTTT,CASSAPTGFAFF,TRBJ1-1,TRBV6-1,-,-,12
TGCAGCGTCGAGAGTAGCGGGAATTTGGTGCAGTTCTTC,CSVESSGNLVQFF,TRBJ2-1,TRBV29-1,many,TRBD2,13
TGTGCCAGCAGCCACAGGGACAATCAGCCCCAGCATTTT,CASSHRDNQPQHF,TRBJ1-5,TRBV6-5,-,-,13
TGTGCCAGCAGCTTAGATGCGGTTAGCAAACAGTACTTC,CASSLDAVSKQYF,TRBJ2-4,TRBV7-6,many,-,13
TGTGCCAGCAGCCAAGGCCTTGCGAGCCAAGAGACCCAGTACTTC,CASSQGLASQETQYF,TRBJ2-5,TRBV7-9,-,-,15
TGTGCCAGCACGCCCTCGGCACCGAGAAGCTCTGGAAACACCATATATTTT,CASTPSAPRSSGNTIYF,TRBJ1-3,TRBV2,many,-,17
TGCAGCGCTTCTAACCGGGACAAAATCTCCTACGAGCAGTACTTC,CSASNRDKISYEQYF,TRBJ2-7,TRBV29-1,many,-,15
TGTGCCAGCAGGCACGACAGGAGTGAAGCTTTCTTT,CASRHDRSEAFF,TRBJ1-1,TRBV7-9,-,-,12
TGTGCCAGCAGTGTAGGCACAGATACGCAGTATTTT,CASSVGTDTQYF,TRBJ2-3,TRBV2,few,-,12
TGTGCCAACATTCCAGATACGCAGTATTTT,CANIPDTQYF,TRBJ2-3,TRBV7-9,-,-,10
TGTGCCAGCAGTGGACAGCGCAACACTGAAGCTTTCTTT,CASSGQRNTEAFF,TRBJ1-1,TRBV2,many,-,13
TGCGCCAGCAGCCCCGAGACAGGGCAACATGAAAAACTGTTTTTT,CASSPETGQHEKLFF,TRBJ1-4,TRBV4-3,many,TRBD1,15
TGTGCCAGCAGCACGACGGACAGGGATCATGAGCAGTTCTTC,CASSTTDRDHEQFF,TRBJ2-1,TRBV7-2,few,TRBD1,14
TGTGCCAGCAGCTTAGCGGGACAGGCACCCACTGAAGCTTTCTTT,CASSLAGQAPTEAFF,TRBJ1-1,TRBV5-8,-,TRBD1,15
TGTGCCTGGAGTTTCCGACAGAGGGGACTTGCAACTAATGAAAAACTGTTTTTT,CAWSFRQRGLATNEKLFF,TRBJ1-4,TRBV30,many,-,18
TGTGCCAGCAGAGACCCGGGACCCACGAACACTGAAGCTTTCTTT,CASRDPGPTNTEAFF,TRBJ1-1,TRBV6-2/TRBV6-3,many,-,15
TGTGCCAGCAGCGAAATAGGGTCTAGCGGGAGTAATGAGCAGTTCTTC,CASSEIGSSGSNEQFF,TRBJ2-1,TRBV3-1,few,TRBD2,16
TGTGCCAGCAGCCAATTGGGGTTCTCTGGAAACACCATATATTTT,CASSQLGFSGNTIYF,TRBJ1-3,TRBV12-3/TRBV12-4,-,-,15
TGTGCCAGCAGCCAAGGGCGCAGAATCACAGATACGCAGTATTTT,CASSQGRRITDTQYF,TRBJ2-3,TRBV4-2,many,-,15
TGTGCCAGCAGCCTAGGGACAGGGGATAATTCACCCCTCCACTTT,CASSLGTGDNSPLHF,TRBJ1-6,TRBV7-6,few,TRBD1,15
TGTGCCAGCAGCCAGGGGGTTAGCAATCAGCCCCAGCATTTT,CASSQGVSNQPQHF,TRBJ1-5,TRBV28,many,TRBD1,14
TGTGCCAGCAGCTCCCCCTCCATCTCCTACGAGCAGTACTTC,CASSSPSISYEQYF,TRBJ2-7,TRBV13,-,-,14
TGCAGCGTTGGTGACAATAACCAAGAGACCCAGTACTTC,CSVGDNNQETQYF,TRBJ2-5,TRBV29-1,many,-,13
TGTGCCAGCAGCCGACTAGCGGGATTCAATGAGCAGTTCTTC,CASSRLAGFNEQFF,TRBJ2-1,TRBV12-3/TRBV12-4,few,TRBD2,14
TGTGCCAGCAGCTCGGGAGCCCACAATGAGCAGTTCTTC,CASSSGAHNEQFF,TRBJ2-1,TRBV7-6,many,-,13
TGTGCCAGCAGTGAAGGCCGCATCGTGCAGTACTTC,CASSEGRIVQYF,TRBJ2-7,TRBV2,-,-,12
TGTGCCAGCAGCCAGGACGGGACATACTACGAGCAGTACTTC,CASSQDGTYYEQYF,TRBJ2-7,TRBV5-4,-,-,14
TGTGCCAGCAGCTTGGAGGGGGGAGGATTCTACGAGCAGTACTTC,CASSLEGGGFYEQYF,TRBJ2-7,TRBV5-4,-,-,15
TGTGCCAGCAGTTTAACGAGCTCCTACAATGAGCAGTTCTTC,CASSLTSSYNEQFF,TRBJ2-1,TRBV27,many,-,14
TGTGCCAGCAGTTCCGGGGGGACGAACACCGGGGAGCTGTTTTTT,CASSSGGTNTGELFF,TRBJ2-2,TRBV28,-,TRBD2,15
TGCAGTGGTGGGGCAACAAGCACAGATACGCAGTATTTT,CSGGATSTDTQYF,TRBJ2-3,TRBV20-1,-,-,13
TGCAGTGCTAGTTTTGCGGGGTACGAGCAGTACTTC,CSASFAGYEQYF,TRBJ2-7,TRBV20-1,few,-,12
TGTGCCAGCATCCCCGGGGGGGGTTACAATGAGCAGTTCTTC,CASIPGGGYNEQFF,TRBJ2-1,TRBV25-1,many,TRBD2,14
TGCGCCAGCAGCTTGGCGTCTTCTCAATACGAGCAGTACTTC,CASSLASSQYEQYF,TRBJ2-7,TRBV5-1,-,-,14
TGCGCCAGCAGCACGGACAGGGGGTACACCGGGGAGCTGTTTTTT,CASSTDRGYTGELFF,TRBJ2-2,TRBV5-1,few,TRBD1,15
TGTGCCAGCAGCTCCCTGACAGGGCCCGGGGAGCTGTTTTTT,CASSSLTGPGELFF,TRBJ2-2,TRBV7-3,large,TRBD1,14
TGTGCTAGTGCTCGTATAGGGCAGGCAAAAGAGACCCAGTACTTC,CASARIGQAKETQYF,TRBJ2-5,TRBV12-5,-,-,15
TGTGCCACGGACCCAGGGGACTCCTATGGCTACACCTTC,CATDPGDSYGYTF,TRBJ1-2,TRBV28,many,-,13